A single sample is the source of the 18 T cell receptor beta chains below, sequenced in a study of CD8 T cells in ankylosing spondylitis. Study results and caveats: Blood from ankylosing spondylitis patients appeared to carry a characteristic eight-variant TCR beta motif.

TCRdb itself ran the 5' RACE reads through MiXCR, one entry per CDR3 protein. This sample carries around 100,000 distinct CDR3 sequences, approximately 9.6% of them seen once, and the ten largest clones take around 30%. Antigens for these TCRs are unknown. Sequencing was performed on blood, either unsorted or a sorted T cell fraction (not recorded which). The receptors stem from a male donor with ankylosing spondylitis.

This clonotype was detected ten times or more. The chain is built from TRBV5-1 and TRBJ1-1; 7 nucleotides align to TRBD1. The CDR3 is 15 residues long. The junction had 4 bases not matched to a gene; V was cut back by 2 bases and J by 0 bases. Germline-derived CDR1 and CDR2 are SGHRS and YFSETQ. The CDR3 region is CASSFRQGLNTEAFF. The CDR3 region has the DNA TGCGCCAGCAGCTTCAGACAGGGTTTGAACACTGAAGCTTTCTTT.

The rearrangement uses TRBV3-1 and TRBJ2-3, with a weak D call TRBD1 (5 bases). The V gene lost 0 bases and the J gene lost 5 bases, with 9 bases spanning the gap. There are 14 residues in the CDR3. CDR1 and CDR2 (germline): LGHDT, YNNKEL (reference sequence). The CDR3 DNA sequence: TGTGCCAGCAGCCAAGATTGGGGCGAAGATACGCAGTATTTT. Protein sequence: CASSQDWGEDTQYF.

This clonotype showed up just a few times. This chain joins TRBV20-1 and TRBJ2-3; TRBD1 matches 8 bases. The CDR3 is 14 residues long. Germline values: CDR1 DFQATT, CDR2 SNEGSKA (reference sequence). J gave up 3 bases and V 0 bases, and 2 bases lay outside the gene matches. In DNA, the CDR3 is TGCAGTGCTAGAGATTACAGGGGGACAGATACGCAGTATTTT. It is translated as CSARDYRGTDTQYF.

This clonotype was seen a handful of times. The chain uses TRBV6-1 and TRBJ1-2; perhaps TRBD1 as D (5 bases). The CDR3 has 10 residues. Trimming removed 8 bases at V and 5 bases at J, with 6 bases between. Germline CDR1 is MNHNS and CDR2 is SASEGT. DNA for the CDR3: TGTGCCAGCGAGGGGTATGGCTACACCTTC. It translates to CASEGYGYTF.

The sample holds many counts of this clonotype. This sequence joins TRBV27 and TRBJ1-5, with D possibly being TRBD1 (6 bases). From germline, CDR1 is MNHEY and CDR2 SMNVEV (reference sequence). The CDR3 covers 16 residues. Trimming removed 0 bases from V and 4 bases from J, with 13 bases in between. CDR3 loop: CASSLSPGAGNQPQHF. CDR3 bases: TGTGCCAGCAGTTTATCCCCAGGGGCCGGGAATCAGCCCCAGCATTTT.

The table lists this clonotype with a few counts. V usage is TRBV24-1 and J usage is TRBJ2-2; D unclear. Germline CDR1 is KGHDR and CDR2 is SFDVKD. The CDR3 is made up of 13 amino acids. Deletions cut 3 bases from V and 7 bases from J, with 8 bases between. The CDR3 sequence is CATSDVGVGELFF. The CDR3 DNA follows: TGTGCCACCAGTGATGTGGGTGTCGGGGAGCTGTTTTTT.

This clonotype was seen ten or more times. The CDR3: CASSAQASDTQYF. DNA of the CDR3: TGTGCCAGCAGTGCACAGGCCTCGGATACGCAGTATTTT. V gene TRBV6-1 combines with J gene TRBJ2-3; TRBD1 might be the D (5 bases). This CDR3 has 13 amino acids. CDR1 and CDR2 from the germline V gene are MNHNS and SASEGT. Trimming shortened V by 4 bases and J by 6 bases, and 11 bases separated the two germline ends.

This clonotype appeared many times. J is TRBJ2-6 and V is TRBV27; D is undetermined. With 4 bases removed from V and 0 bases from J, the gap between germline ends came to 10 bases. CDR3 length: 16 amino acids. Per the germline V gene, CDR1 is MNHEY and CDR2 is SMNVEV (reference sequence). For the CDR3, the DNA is TGTGCCAGCAGTTCCCGACAAAACTCTGGGGCCAACGTCCTGACTTTC. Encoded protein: CASSSRQNSGANVLTF.

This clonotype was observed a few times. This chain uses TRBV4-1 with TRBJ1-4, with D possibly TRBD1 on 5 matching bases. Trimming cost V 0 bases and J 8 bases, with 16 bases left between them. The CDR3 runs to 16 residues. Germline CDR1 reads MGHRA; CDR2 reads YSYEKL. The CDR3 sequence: CASSQDPQGLEEKLFF. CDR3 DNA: TGCGCCAGCAGCCAAGATCCGCAGGGTTTAGAGGAAAAACTGTTTTTT.

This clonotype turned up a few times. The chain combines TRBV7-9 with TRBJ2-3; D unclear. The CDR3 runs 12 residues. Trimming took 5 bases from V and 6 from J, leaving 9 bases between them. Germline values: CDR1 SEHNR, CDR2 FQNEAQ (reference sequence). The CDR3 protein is CASSRVGDTQYF. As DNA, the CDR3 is TGTGCCAGCAGCCGAGTGGGGGATACGCAGTATTTT.

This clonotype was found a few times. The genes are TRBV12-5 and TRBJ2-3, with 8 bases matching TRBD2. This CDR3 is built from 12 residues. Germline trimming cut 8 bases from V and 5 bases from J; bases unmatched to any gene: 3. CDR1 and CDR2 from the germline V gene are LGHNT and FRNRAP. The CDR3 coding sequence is TGTGCTAGTCGGGAGGGGGTAGATACGCAGTATTTT. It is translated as CASREGVDTQYF.

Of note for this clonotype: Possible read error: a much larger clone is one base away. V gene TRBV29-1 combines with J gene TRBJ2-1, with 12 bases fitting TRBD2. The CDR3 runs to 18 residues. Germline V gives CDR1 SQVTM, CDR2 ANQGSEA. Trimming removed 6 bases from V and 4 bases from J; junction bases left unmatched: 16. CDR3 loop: CSVIGLLAGGPEYNEQFF. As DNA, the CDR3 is TGCAGCGTCATCGGACTGCTAGCGGGAGGGCCGGAGTACAATGAGCAGTTCTTC.

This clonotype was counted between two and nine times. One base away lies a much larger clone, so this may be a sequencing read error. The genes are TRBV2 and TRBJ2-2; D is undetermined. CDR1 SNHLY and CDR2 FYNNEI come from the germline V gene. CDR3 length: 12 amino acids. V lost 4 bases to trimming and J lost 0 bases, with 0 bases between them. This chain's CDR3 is CASSANTGELFF. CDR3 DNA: TGTGCCAGCAGTGCGAACACCGGGGAGCTGTTTTTT.

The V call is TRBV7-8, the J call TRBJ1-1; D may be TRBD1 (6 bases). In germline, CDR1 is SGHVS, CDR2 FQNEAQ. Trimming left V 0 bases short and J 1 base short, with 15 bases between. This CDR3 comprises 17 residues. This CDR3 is CASSLAKGGRGNTEAFF. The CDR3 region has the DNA TGTGCCAGCAGCTTAGCGAAAGGGGGGCGCGGGAACACTGAAGCTTTCTTT.

The CDR3: CAIRATGGSGNTIYF. The DNA for the CDR3 is TGTGCCATCAGAGCCACAGGGGGCTCTGGAAACACCATATATTTT. V usage is TRBV10-3 and J usage is TRBJ1-3, with 8 positions matching TRBD1. V lost 6 bases, J lost 0 bases, and 4 bases stayed unmatched. Germline values: CDR1 ENHRY, CDR2 SYGVKD. The CDR3 is made up of 15 amino acids.

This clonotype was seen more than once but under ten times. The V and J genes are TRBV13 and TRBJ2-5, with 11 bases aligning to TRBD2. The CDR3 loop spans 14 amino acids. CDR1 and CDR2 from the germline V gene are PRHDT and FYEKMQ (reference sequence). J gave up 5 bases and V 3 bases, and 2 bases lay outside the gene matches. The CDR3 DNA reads TGTGCCAGCAGCTTGAGACTAGCGGGGGAGACCCAGTACTTC. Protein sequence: CASSLRLAGETQYF.

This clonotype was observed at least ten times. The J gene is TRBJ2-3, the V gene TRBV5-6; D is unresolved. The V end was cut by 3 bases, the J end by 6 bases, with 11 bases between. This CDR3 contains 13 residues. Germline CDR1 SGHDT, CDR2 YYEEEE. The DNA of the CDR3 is TGTGCCAGCAGCTCCGGTTCCCCCGATACGCAGTATTTT. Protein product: CASSSGSPDTQYF.

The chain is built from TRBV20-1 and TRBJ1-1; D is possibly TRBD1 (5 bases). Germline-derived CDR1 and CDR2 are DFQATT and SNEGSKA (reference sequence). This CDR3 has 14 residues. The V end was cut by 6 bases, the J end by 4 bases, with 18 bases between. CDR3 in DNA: TGCAGTGCCAGGGAAGGGAGGGTCGGCACTGAAGCTTTCTTT. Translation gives CSAREGRVGTEAFF.